This T cell receptor (beta chain) is drawn from a study of CD8 T cells in Susac syndrome. Sequencing targeted TCR beta in T cells from blood (CD8+ and CD4+). TEMRA cells were FACS-enriched and CD8+ and CD4+ T cells negatively isolated. 0.5 to 1 ug RNA was reverse transcribed with random hexamers. An immunoSEQ multiplex PCR amplified TCR beta CDR3 over 54 Vbeta and 13 Jbeta. TCRdb used MiXCR to reprocess the immunoSEQ multiplex PCR reads, holding one entry per CDR3 protein. The data contain fewer than 200,000 distinct CDR3 sequences, approximately 96% of them singletons. This clonotype was found once. From germline, CDR1 is SNHLY and CDR2 FYNNEI. The CDR3 is 11 residues long. V lost 6 bases to trimming and J lost 6 bases, with 8 bases between them.

The sample consisted of CD8+ T cells from PBMCs. The origin of this receptor is a human donor with multiple sclerosis. V usage is TRBV2 and J usage is TRBJ1-2; D uncertain. The CDR3 nucleotides are TGTGCCAGCAGAACTTTTCATGGCTACACCTTC. This gives the protein CASRTFHGYTF.